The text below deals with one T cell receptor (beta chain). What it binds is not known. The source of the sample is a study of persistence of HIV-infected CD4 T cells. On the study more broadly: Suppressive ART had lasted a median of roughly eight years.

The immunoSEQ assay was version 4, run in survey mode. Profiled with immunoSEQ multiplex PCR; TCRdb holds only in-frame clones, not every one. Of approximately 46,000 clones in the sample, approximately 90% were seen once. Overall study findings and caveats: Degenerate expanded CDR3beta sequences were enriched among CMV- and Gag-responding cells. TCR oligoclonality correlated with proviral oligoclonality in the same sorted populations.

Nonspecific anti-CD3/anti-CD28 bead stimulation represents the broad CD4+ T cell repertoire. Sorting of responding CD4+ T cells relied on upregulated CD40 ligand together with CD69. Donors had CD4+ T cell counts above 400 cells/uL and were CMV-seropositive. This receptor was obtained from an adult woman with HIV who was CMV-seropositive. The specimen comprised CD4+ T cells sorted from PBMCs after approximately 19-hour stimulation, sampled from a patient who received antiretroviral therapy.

The CDR3 region has the DNA TGTGCCAGCAGCTCATCATTCAGAGGGGAGACCCAGTACTTC. It specifies CASSSSFRGETQYF. The chain combines TRBV7-2 with TRBJ2-5; tentatively, D is TRBD2 (5 bases). The V end lost 4 bases, the J end lost 5 bases, and 14 bases lay between the germline ends. Per germline, CDR1 SGHTA and CDR2 FQGNSA. The CDR3 consists of 14 residues.